This TCR beta chain was recorded in a study of blood T cell repertoires in COVID-19. Study in general: From T cells, B-cell-depleted T cells, or PBMCs came the material, which was cDNA or gDNA.

The recovered donors of Cohort 3 showed two negative PCRs, clearance, or symptom resolution. The V gene lost 5 bases and the J gene lost 4 bases, with 17 bases spanning the gap. Germline-derived CDR1 and CDR2 are MDHEN and SYDVKM. The CDR3 contains 15 residues. Study processing details: From reference gene primer amplification, estimates of nucleated cell counts were derived. Libraries were prepared by immunoSEQ multiplex PCR; TCRdb keeps only in-frame clonotypes and omits some of them. That table furnishes V, J and clone size, whereas the DNA furnished D and trimming. The data hold roughly 250,000 clones, with 70% to 90% observed a single time.

The specimen sequenced was PBMCs or T cells enriched from blood (not recorded which). The chain has TRBV28 and TRBJ1-1, with D possibly being TRBD1 (5 bases). The TCR was taken from a woman between 45 and 60 years old who had recovered from COVID-19. CDR3 coding DNA: TGTGCCAGCAGTCCACTCCAGGGCTACGGCACTGAAGCTTTCTTT. Translated: CASSPLQGYGTEAFF.